Each of the 3 T cell receptor beta chains below was sequenced from the same sample in a study of cytomegalovirus exposure and HLA in healthy donors. A multiplex PCR was run with 60 Vbeta primers and 13 Jbeta primers. TCRdb's copy holds only in-frame clones and misses some; the assay was immunoSEQ multiplex PCR. Of about 150,000 clones listed, more than 75% were seen once; the top ten hold 2.2%. Sample: PBMCs. Source of these receptors: a man aged 25 to 40 in good health and CMV-seronegative.

The sample holds many counts of this clone. The gene calls are TRBV6-5 and TRBJ2-2, with no clear D. The germline V gene encodes CDR1 MNHEY and CDR2 SVGAGI. The V end lost 0 bases, the J end lost 8 bases, and 7 bases lay between the germline ends. The CDR3 totals 13 residues. The CDR3 nucleotides are TGTGCCAGCAGTTACTCCACCGGGGGGGAGCTGTTTTTT. Translated, it gives CASSYSTGGELFF.

This clone was counted a few times. The chain links TRBV6-4 to TRBJ1-2; the match to TRBD1 covers 7 bases. This CDR3 spans 15 amino acids. V lost 3 bases, J lost 4 bases, and 8 bases stayed unmatched. Germline assignment: CDR1 MRHNA and CDR2 SNTAGT. CDR3 nucleotides: TGTGCCAGCAGTGAGGAGACAGGGCTAGGCTATGGCTACACCTTC. Translated: CASSEETGLGYGYTF.

The gene calls are TRBV11-2 and TRBJ2-7; possibly TRBD1 for D (6 bases). The CDR3 is 14 residues long. The V gene's germline CDR1 is SGHAT and CDR2 FQNNGV. The V end was cut by 2 bases, the J end by 4 bases, with 12 bases between. CDR3 sequence (DNA): TGTGCCAGCAGCTTAACCACAGGGTTATACGAGCAGTACTTC. Translation gives CASSLTTGLYEQYF.